This TCR beta chain emerged from a study of cytotoxic CD8 clonotypes in ibrutinib-treated CLL. On this clone: Antigen: not known.

Trimming pared 4 bases from V and 10 bases from J, leaving 19 bases between. The CDR3 totals 14 residues. Germline V lookup: CDR1 SGHRS, CDR2 YFSETQ. Points from the study as a whole: Stable or contracted on treatment, public clonotypes were also uncommon.

Investigators sought sequencing depths of between 1 in 200,000 and 1 in 1 million T cells. This table comes from immunoSEQ multiplex PCR, and its TCRdb copy is limited to in-frame clones, with some not included. This table has roughly 160,000 clones, under 85% appearing once. The sample in question was PBMCs, obtained after 24 months of ibrutinib treatment. The chain employs TRBV5-1 and TRBJ2-3; D possibly uses TRBD1 or TRBD2 (6 bases each). The clonotype was recovered from a human donor with chronic lymphocytic leukemia. CDR3 sequence: CASSLGLGAGSQYF. DNA of the CDR3: TGCGCCAGCAGCCTCGGACTGGGGGCGGGGTCGCAGTATTTT.